This is a list of T cell receptor beta chains from one sample in a study of cytomegalovirus exposure and HLA in healthy donors. Repertoires were generated with immunoSEQ multiplex PCR, while TCRdb's copy carries only in-frame clones and drops some. The sample has approximately 220,000 clones, approximately 79% seen once. The sample comprised PBMCs. The source is a man between 18 and 29 years old in good health and CMV-seronegative. CDR3s include the opening cysteine and the closing phenylalanine or tryptophan. The D gene is left open where the match is weak. Size is omitted from some rows. Given values are once, few, many or a class for expanded clones.

CDR3nt	CDR3aa	abundance	d_gene	v_gene	j_gene
TGTGCCAGCAGCTTAGGAGCAGACAGCCACTATGGCTACACCTTC	CASSLGADSHYGYTF	.	.	TRBV7-9	TRBJ1-2
TGTGCCAGCACCACTTTTCTCCGGGGGGGGAACACCGGGGAGCTGTTTTTT	CASTTFLRGGNTGELFF	.	TRBD2	TRBV11-1	TRBJ2-2
TGTGCCAGCACCCCGGCCGCGGAGGGAGAGACCCAGTACTTC	CASTPAAEGETQYF	.	.	TRBV6-5	TRBJ2-5
TGTGCCAGCAGTCATAACCCAGGGTTGGGGCAGTACTTC	CASSHNPGLGQYF	.	.	TRBV6-5	TRBJ2-7
TGTGCCAGCAGTGAAGTGGGACTAGCGGGGGGGTGGGACGAGCAGTTCTTC	CASSEVGLAGGWDEQFF	.	TRBD2	TRBV2	TRBJ2-1
TGTGCCAGCAGCGTAGGCTCGCGGGGGGTTACACTGGATACGCAGTATTTT	CASSVGSRGVTLDTQYF	.	TRBD2	TRBV9	TRBJ2-3
TGTGCCAGCAGTTATAAGGAGCAGCCCCAGCATTTT	CASSYKEQPQHF	.	.	TRBV6-6	TRBJ1-5
TGTGCCAGCAGCATACTAGGGCGACCCCTCCACTTT	CASSILGRPLHF	.	.	TRBV5-6	TRBJ1-6
TGTGCCAGCAGCGTAGATCCTAGCGGGGGGATCGCCTACGAGCAGTACTTC	CASSVDPSGGIAYEQYF	.	TRBD2	TRBV9	TRBJ2-7
TGCAGCGCGGACAGGGGACGGGGCTATGGCTACACCTTC	CSADRGRGYGYTF	once	TRBD1	TRBV29-1	TRBJ1-2
TGTGCCAGCAGCCTAGGGACTAGCGGGAGCACAGATACGCAGTATTTT	CASSLGTSGSTDTQYF	.	TRBD2	TRBV5-4	TRBJ2-3
TGTGCCAGCAGCCCGAGGAAGGGGTACAATGAGCAGTTCTTC	CASSPRKGYNEQFF	.	.	TRBV7-2	TRBJ2-1